The clone carrying this T cell receptor (beta chain) was recorded only once. Its antigen is currently unknown. This sample is part of a study of graft-versus-host responses after intestinal transplantation. Regarding the study as a whole: Allograft graft-versus-host to host-versus-graft clonal ratios ran high in patients with graft-donor T cell macrochimerism. GvH clones were identified in recipient marrow, with some first appearing in ileum or blood.

Produced via immunoSEQ multiplex PCR; TCRdb's table is partial and in-frame only. In the table there are fewer than 150,000 clones, 90% to 95% of which are singletons. V dropped 4 bases and J dropped 3; count of bases not matched to a gene: 8. The CDR3 spans 17 residues. The germline V gene has CDR1 LGHNA and CDR2 YNFKEQ. The source is a human donor who received an intestinal transplant. Material: unstimulated CD4+ T cells sorted from spleen or lymph node cells, obtained before intestinal transplant. The chain employs TRBV4-2 and TRBJ2-2; 10 bases agree with TRBD2. The CDR3 region is CASSPKRGGLDTGELFF. DNA for the CDR3: TGTGCCAGCAGCCCGAAGCGGGGGGGCCTGGACACCGGGGAGCTGTTTTTT.